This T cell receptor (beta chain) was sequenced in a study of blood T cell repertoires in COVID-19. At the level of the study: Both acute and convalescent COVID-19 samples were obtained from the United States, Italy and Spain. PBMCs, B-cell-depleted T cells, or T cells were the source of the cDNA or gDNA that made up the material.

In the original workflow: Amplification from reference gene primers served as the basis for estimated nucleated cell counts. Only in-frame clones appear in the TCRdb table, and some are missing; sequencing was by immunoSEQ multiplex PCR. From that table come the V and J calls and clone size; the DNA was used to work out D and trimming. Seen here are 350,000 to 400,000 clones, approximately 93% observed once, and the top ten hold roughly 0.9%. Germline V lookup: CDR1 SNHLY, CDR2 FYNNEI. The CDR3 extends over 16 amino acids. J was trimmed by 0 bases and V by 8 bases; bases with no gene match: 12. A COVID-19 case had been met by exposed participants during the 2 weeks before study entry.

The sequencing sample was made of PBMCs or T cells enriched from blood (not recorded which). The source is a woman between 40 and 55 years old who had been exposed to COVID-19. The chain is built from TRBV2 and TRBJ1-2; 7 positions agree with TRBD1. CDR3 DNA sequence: TGTGCCAGCTACCGTCCCGGACAGGCCTCTAACTATGGCTACACCTTC. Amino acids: CASYRPGQASNYGYTF.